The clone carrying this T cell receptor beta chain has a handful of counts. The data originate from a study of T-cell reconstitution after alpha-beta-depleted transplantation in children. Unique molecular identifiers were incorporated into the prepared TCRbeta library. TCRdb passed the PCR reads through MiXCR, listing each CDR3 protein once. Of approximately 510,000 distinct CDR3 sequences listed, 15% to 20% are singletons. The sequence came from a human donor who donated a stem cell graft to a child with acute lymphoblastic leukemia. This specimen consisted of PBMCs from the stem cell graft donor, obtained from the stem cell graft.

This chain's CDR3 is CAWRPQGQETQYF. The CDR3 nucleotides are TGTGCCTGGAGGCCACAGGGTCAAGAGACCCAGTACTTC. The chain links TRBV30 to TRBJ2-5, with a possible D match to TRBD1 (6 bases). The germline V gene has CDR1 GTSNPN and CDR2 SVGIG (reference sequence). Between the trimmed V and J ends, which lost 3 bases and 2 bases, there was a span of 10 bases. The CDR3 is made up of 13 amino acids. Full variable domain (remainder filled in from reference TRBV30 and TRBJ2-5): SQTIHQWPATLVQPVGSPLSLECTVEGTSNPNLYWYRQAAGRGLQLLFYSVGIGQISSEVPQNLSASRPQDRQFILSSKKLLLSDSGFYLCAWRPQGQETQYFGPGTRLLVL.